This TCR beta chain was identified during a study of T-cell memory formation after mild COVID-19. Turning to the study itself: Clusters were largely donor specific. General study findings and limits: Clones shrinking between day 15 and 85 showed a balanced CD4/CD8 split, and those that grew later tilted toward CD4+. CD4+ contracting clones lay mainly in CM and EM, CD8+ ones in EMRA.

V was cut by 1 base and J by 7 bases, with 13 bases left in between. Germline-derived CDR1 and CDR2 are SNHLY and FYNNEI. This CDR3 spans 14 amino acids. A note on this clonotype: Its antigen is not known.

Each CDR3 protein gets one entry after TCRdb re-called the 5' RACE reads with MiXCR. The sample shows around 340,000 distinct CDR3 sequences, 15% to 20% of them seen only once. This receptor was identified in a young man who had mild COVID-19 (a few samples of this study predate the infection). Cell type and time point are not known. Sequencing was carried out using PBMCs or a T cell subset sorted from them (not recorded which). The genes are TRBV2 and TRBJ1-2, with D hard to call. The CDR3 DNA is TGTGCCAGCAGTGAAGTAGAGTTCGAAGCTGGCTACACCTTC. It is translated as CASSEVEFEAGYTF.